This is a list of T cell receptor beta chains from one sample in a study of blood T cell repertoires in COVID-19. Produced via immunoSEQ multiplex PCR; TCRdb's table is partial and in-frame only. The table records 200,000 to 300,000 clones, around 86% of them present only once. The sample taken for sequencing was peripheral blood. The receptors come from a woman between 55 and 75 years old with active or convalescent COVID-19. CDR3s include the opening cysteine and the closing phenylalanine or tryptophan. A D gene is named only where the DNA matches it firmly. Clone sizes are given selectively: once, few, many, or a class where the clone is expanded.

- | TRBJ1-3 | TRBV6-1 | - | CASSEGTANTIYF | TGTGCCAGCAGTGAAGGGACAGCGAACACCATATATTTT
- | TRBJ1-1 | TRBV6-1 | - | CASSEAPVGGNTEAFF | TGTGCCAGCAGTGAAGCCCCAGTCGGCGGGAACACTGAAGCTTTCTTT
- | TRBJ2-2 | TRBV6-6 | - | CASSMLGAGELFF | TGTGCCAGCAGTATGCTAGGGGCCGGGGAGCTGTTTTTT
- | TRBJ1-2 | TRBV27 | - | CASPGEGSFSYGYTF | TGTGCCAGCCCTGGGGAGGGATCGTTCTCTTATGGCTACACCTTC
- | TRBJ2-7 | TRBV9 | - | CASSVDPSRGRGGYEQYF | TGTGCCAGCAGCGTAGACCCCAGTAGGGGGCGGGGCGGCTACGAGCAGTACTTC
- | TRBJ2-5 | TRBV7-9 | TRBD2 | CASSLTSVRETQYF | TGTGCCAGCAGCTTGACTAGCGTCCGCGAGACCCAGTACTTC
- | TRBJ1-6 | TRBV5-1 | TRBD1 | CASSLTGGAYNSPLHF | TGCGCCAGCAGTTTGACAGGGGGCGCATATAATTCACCCCTCCACTTT
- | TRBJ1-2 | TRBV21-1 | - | CASSKSEGGSYGYTF | TGTGCCAGCAGCAAATCGGAGGGCGGCTCCTATGGCTACACCTTC
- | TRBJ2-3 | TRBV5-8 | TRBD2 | CASSSGRTSLSDTQYF | TGTGCCAGCAGCTCCGGTCGGACTAGTCTTTCTGATACGCAGTATTTT
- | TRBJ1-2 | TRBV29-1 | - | CSVEATGLNYGYTF | TGCAGCGTTGAAGCGACAGGACTTAACTATGGCTACACCTTC
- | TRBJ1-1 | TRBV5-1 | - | CASSRQVNTEAFF | TGCGCCAGCAGCCGTCAGGTGAACACTGAAGCTTTCTTT
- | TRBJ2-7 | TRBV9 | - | CASSPWGSYSYEQYF | TGTGCCAGCAGCCCCTGGGGCAGTTACTCCTACGAGCAGTACTTC
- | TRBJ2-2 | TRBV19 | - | CASSNREGTGELFF | TGTGCCAGTAGCAACAGGGAAGGCACCGGGGAGCTGTTTTTT
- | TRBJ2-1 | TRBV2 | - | CASSLQGLNEQFF | TGTGCCAGCAGTTTACAGGGCTTGAATGAGCAGTTCTTC
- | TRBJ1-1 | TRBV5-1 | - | CASSPAGRGGTEAFF | TGCGCCAGCAGCCCAGCAGGGAGGGGGGGCACTGAAGCTTTCTTT
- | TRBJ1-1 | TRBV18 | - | CASSPGVERDTEAFF | TGTGCCAGCTCACCAGGGGTAGAGAGGGACACTGAAGCTTTCTTT
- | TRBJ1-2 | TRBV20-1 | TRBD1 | CSASVTGAALTF | TGCAGTGCTAGTGTAACAGGGGCCGCTTTAACCTTC
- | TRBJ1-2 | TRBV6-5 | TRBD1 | CASSLPQGAYGYTF | TGTGCCAGCAGTCTTCCACAGGGGGCGTATGGCTACACCTTC
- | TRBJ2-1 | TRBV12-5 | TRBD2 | CASGLSGTSGGANEQFF | TGTGCTAGTGGTTTGTCCGGGACTAGCGGGGGGGCCAATGAGCAGTTCTTC
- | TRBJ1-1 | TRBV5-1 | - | CASSLWRGLNTEAFF | TGCGCCAGCAGCTTGTGGCGAGGATTGAACACTGAAGCTTTCTTT
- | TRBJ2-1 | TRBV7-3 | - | CASSLWLGGAFRYEQFF | TGTGCCAGCAGCTTGTGGCTTGGGGGGGCCTTTAGGTATGAGCAGTTCTTC
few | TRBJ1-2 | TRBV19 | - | CASSIDGRQPLNYGYTF | TGTGCCAGTAGTATAGATGGCCGACAGCCGCTTAACTATGGCTACACCTTC
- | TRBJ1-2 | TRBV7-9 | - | CASPALLSGSGYTF | TGTGCCAGCCCCGCCCTACTAAGCGGTAGTGGCTACACCTTC
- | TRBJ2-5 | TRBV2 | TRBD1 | CASNLQGQETQYF | TGTGCCAGCAATCTACAGGGGCAAGAGACCCAGTACTTC
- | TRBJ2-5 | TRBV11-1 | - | CASSLASGEGETQYF | TGTGCCAGCAGCTTAGCCTCGGGGGAAGGAGAGACCCAGTACTTC
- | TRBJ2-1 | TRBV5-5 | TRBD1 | CASSLDRGSYNEQFF | TGTGCCAGCAGCTTGGACAGGGGATCCTACAATGAGCAGTTCTTC
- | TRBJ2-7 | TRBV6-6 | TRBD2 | CASSRLAGPTEFSYEQYF | TGTGCCAGCAGCCGACTAGCGGGGCCAACTGAATTCTCCTACGAGCAGTACTTC
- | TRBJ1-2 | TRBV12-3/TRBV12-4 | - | CASSLTDYGYTF | TGTGCCAGCAGTTTAACGGACTATGGCTACACCTTC
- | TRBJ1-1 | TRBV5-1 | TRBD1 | CASSGQGAMNTEAFF | TGCGCCAGCAGCGGACAGGGGGCTATGAACACTGAAGCTTTCTTT
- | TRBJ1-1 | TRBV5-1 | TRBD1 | CASSLPGGLNTEAFF | TGCGCCAGCAGCCTTCCAGGGGGACTGAACACTGAAGCTTTCTTT
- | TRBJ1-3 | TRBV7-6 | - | CASSPGAGHYSGNTIYF | TGTGCCAGCAGCCCAGGGGCAGGGCACTACTCTGGAAACACCATATATTTT
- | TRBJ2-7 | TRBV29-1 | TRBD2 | CSVGTSGTYEQYF | TGCAGCGTTGGGACTAGCGGGACCTACGAGCAGTACTTC
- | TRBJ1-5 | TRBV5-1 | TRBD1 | CASSEGTGKNQPQHF | TGCGCCAGCAGCGAAGGGACAGGGAAGAATCAGCCCCAGCATTTT
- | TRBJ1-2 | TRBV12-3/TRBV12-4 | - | CASRTDLNYGYTF | TGTGCCAGTAGGACAGACTTGAACTATGGCTACACCTTC
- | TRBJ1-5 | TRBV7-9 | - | CASSPGIGVGQPQHF | TGTGCCAGCAGCCCAGGGATAGGGGTGGGACAGCCCCAGCATTTT
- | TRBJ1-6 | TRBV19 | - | CASMGGSWNSPLHF | TGTGCCAGTATGGGGGGAAGTTGGAATTCACCCCTCCACTTT
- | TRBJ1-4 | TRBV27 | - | CASSLDRDGGEKLFF | TGTGCCAGCAGTTTAGACCGGGACGGGGGTGAAAAACTGTTTTTT
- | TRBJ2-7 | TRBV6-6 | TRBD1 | CASSYSGQGSYEQYF | TGTGCCAGCAGTTACTCGGGACAGGGATCCTACGAGCAGTACTTC
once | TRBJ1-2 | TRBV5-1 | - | CASSSEPNYGYTF | TGCGCCAGCAGCTCAGAACCTAACTATGGCTACACCTTC
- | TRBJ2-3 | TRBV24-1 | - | CATSDPKARGRTDTQYF | TGTGCCACCAGTGACCCTAAGGCGCGGGGGCGCACAGATACGCAGTATTTT
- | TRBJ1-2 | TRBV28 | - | CASSSGYGYTF | TGTGCCAGCAGTTCAGGATATGGCTACACCTTC
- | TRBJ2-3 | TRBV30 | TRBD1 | CAWSGQGDTQYF | TGTGCCTGGAGTGGACAGGGAGATACGCAGTATTTT
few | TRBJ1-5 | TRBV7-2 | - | CASSRGVYSNQPQHF | TGTGCCAGCAGCCGGGGGGTCTATAGCAATCAGCCCCAGCATTTT
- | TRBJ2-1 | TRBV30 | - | CAWSVTGKAAEQFF | TGTGCCTGGAGTGTAACAGGGAAGGCAGCTGAGCAGTTCTTC
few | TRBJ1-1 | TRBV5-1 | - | CASSWTPEGEAFF | TGCGCCAGCAGCTGGACACCAGAAGGTGAAGCTTTCTTT
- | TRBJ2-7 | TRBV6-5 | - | CASSIQWHYEQYF | TGTGCCAGCAGTATCCAGTGGCACTACGAGCAGTACTTC
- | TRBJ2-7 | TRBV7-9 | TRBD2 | CASSLLASGAYEQYF | TGTGCCAGCAGCTTATTGGCTAGCGGGGCTTACGAGCAGTACTTC
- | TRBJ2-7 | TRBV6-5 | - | CASRPAGGSYYEQYF | TGTGCCAGCAGGCCCGCAGGGGGGTCTTACTACGAGCAGTACTTC
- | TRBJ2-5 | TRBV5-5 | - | CASAPRLGETQYF | TGTGCCAGCGCACCTCGACTTGGAGAGACCCAGTACTTC
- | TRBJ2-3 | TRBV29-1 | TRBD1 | CSVERGTGRTDTQYF | TGCAGCGTTGAACGGGGGACAGGGCGCACAGATACGCAGTATTTT